This T cell receptor (beta chain) was obtained from a study of T cell repertoires in cytomegalovirus infection. This clonotype occurred a few times. Antigen unknown. Each CDR3 protein is one row after TCRdb ran MiXCR on the reads. The sample contains about 130,000 distinct CDR3 sequences, over 25% of which appear only once. CDR3 length equals 15 residues. The V gene's germline CDR1 is LNHDA and CDR2 SQIVND (reference sequence). V was pared by 3 bases and J by 4 bases, with 15 bases between. The receptor comes from a human donor in good health (CMV status not recorded). Some clones in this sample may be carry-over from other donors' samples. This chain connects TRBV19 to TRBJ1-2; D is uncertain. This material consisted of CD8+ T cells from cultured PBMCs, taken from culture after CMV antigen stimulation. The CDR3 loop reads CASSIMSGDSYGYTF. CDR3 sequence (DNA): TGTGCCAGTAGTATCATGTCAGGAGACTCCTATGGCTACACCTTC.